Shown below are 20 T cell receptor beta chains from a single sample sequenced in a study of CD8+ T cells in alopecia areata. RNA extraction was followed by reverse transcription into cDNA, which acted as the sequencing template. Clones were read by immunoSEQ multiplex PCR, and TCRdb kept only the in-frame ones, dropping some. The sample carries about 20,000 clones, roughly 60% recorded once. CD25+CD127- cells were obtained by sorting CD4+ cells, for four or five patients. Sequenced material: CD4+ Tregs sorted from blood. The receptor source for this set is a human donor with alopecia areata.

This clone was observed a few times. The chain joins TRBV27 to TRBJ2-7, with no clear D. V shed 0 bases and J shed 9 bases, with 18 bases lying between them. This CDR3 is 15 amino acids long. Germline loops: CDR1 MNHEY, CDR2 SMNVEV (reference sequence). The DNA for the CDR3 is TGTGCCAGCAGTTTATCAGGGCAAGGATTTGGATGGCAGTACTTC. It is translated as CASSLSGQGFGWQYF.

V gene TRBV11-2 combines with J gene TRBJ2-7, with 7 bases that match TRBD1. The length of the CDR3 is 15 residues. The ends lost 3 bases at V and 1 base at J; junction bases unmatched: 6. Germline CDR1 SGHAT, CDR2 FQNNGV. DNA for the CDR3: TGTGCCAGCAGCTTCTGGACAGGACAATCCTACGAGCAGTACTTC. Translated: CASSFWTGQSYEQYF.

The rearrangement uses TRBV28 and TRBJ2-3, with 7 positions matching TRBD2. The germline V gene has CDR1 MDHEN and CDR2 SYDVKM. This CDR3 spans 15 amino acids. The V gene end was trimmed by 2 bases and the J gene end by 3 bases; junction bases not matched to a gene: 5. This CDR3 reads CASSLGLAETDTQYF. As DNA, the CDR3 is TGTGCCAGCAGTTTAGGGCTAGCGGAAACAGATACGCAGTATTTT. The full variable domain, completed using reference TRBV28 and TRBJ2-3, is DVKVTQSSRYLVKRTGEKVFLECVQDMDHENMFWYRQDPGLGLRLIYFSYDVKMKEKGDIPEGYSVSREKKERFSLILESASTNQTSMYLCASSLGLAETDTQYFGPGTRLTVL.

This clone was counted only a few times. The chain joins TRBV28 to TRBJ1-5, with D possibly TRBD1 on 6 matching bases. V was shortened by 6 bases and J by 5 bases, with 20 bases between the two germline ends. The CDR3 has 16 residues. Germline V gene lookup returns CDR1 MDHEN and CDR2 SYDVKM. The CDR3 loop is CASRPPYRVRDQPQHF. Here the CDR3 DNA reads TGTGCCAGCAGACCACCCTACAGGGTCAGGGATCAGCCCCAGCATTTT.

J is TRBJ2-4 and V is TRBV4-1; D might be TRBD1 (5 bases). The CDR3 is 15 residues long. The germline CDR1 and CDR2 sequences are MGHRA and YSYEKL. The germline V and J ends were trimmed by 0 bases and 5 bases, with 11 bases remaining between them. The CDR3 loop is CASSQDWKGENIQYF. For the CDR3, the DNA is TGCGCCAGCAGCCAAGATTGGAAAGGGGAAAACATTCAGTACTTC.

The chain is built from TRBV7-2 and TRBJ2-6; D might be TRBD1 or TRBD2, each matching 6 bases. The V gene lost 0 bases and the J gene lost 0 bases, with 15 bases spanning the gap. CDR1 and CDR2 from the germline V gene are SGHTA and FQGNSA. The CDR3 totals 19 residues. DNA of the CDR3: TGTGCCAGCAGCTTAGCCTCGGGGGCTGTACACTCTGGGGCCAACGTCCTGACTTTC. As protein: CASSLASGAVHSGANVLTF.

The table lists this clone with a few counts. This rearrangement joins TRBV18 to TRBJ1-4, with TRBD1 matching over 7 bases. Germline assignment: CDR1 KGHSH and CDR2 LQKENI. V was clipped by 3 bases and J by 5 bases; unmatched bases: 3. The CDR3 is 14 amino acids. In DNA form, the CDR3 reads TGTGCCAGCTCACCCCGACAGGGAAATGAAAAACTGTTTTTT. Translating gives CASSPRQGNEKLFF.

The V call is TRBV2, the J call TRBJ2-2; either TRBD1 or TRBD2 may supply D (5 bases each). The V gene's germline CDR1 is SNHLY and CDR2 FYNNEI. Trimming took 0 bases from V and 6 from J, leaving 11 bases between them. The CDR3 runs 15 residues. In DNA form, the CDR3 reads TGTGCCAGCAGTGAAGCGAGGGGTGGGTCCGGGGAGCTGTTTTTT. As protein: CASSEARGGSGELFF.

The chain employs TRBV9 and TRBJ2-3; 7 nucleotides align to TRBD2. The germline V gene encodes CDR1 SGDLS and CDR2 YYNGEE. The CDR3 runs to 14 residues. Trimming took 3 bases from V and 2 from J; bases not matched to a gene: 3. The CDR3 region is CASSGTRTTDTQYF. CDR3 DNA sequence: TGTGCCAGCAGCGGGACTAGGACCACAGATACGCAGTATTTT.

The J gene is TRBJ2-1, the V gene TRBV5-1; TRBD1 aligns across 9 bases. Trimming removed 3 bases from V and 8 bases from J; junction bases left unmatched: 6. Germline V gives CDR1 SGHRS, CDR2 YFSETQ. The CDR3 runs 14 residues. The CDR3 here is CASSSGTGWYEQFF. The CDR3 DNA follows: TGCGCCAGCAGCTCGGGGACAGGGTGGTATGAGCAGTTCTTC.

The chain is built from TRBV25-1 and TRBJ2-1; TRBD2 agrees at 10 bases. Trimming at V came to 5 bases and at J to 9 bases, leaving 10 bases not matched to a gene. The CDR3 covers 15 residues. The germline V gene has CDR1 MGHDK and CDR2 SYGVNS. CDR3 region: CASSPTSGFQSEQFF. In DNA, the CDR3 is TGTGCCAGCAGTCCGACTAGCGGGTTCCAATCTGAGCAGTTCTTC.

The chain links TRBV6-5 to TRBJ2-7, with 8 bases fitting TRBD1. The CDR3 is 15 amino acids. V lost 5 bases, J lost 6 bases, and 12 bases stayed unmatched. Germline V CDR1 and CDR2: MNHEY, SVGAGI. CDR3 protein: CASSRDTGTGGEQYF. CDR3 bases: TGTGCCAGCAGTCGCGATACCGGGACAGGAGGCGAGCAGTACTTC.

The chain recombines TRBV27 with TRBJ1-2, with D tentatively TRBD1 (6 bases). The CDR3 extends over 15 amino acids. Trimming pared 6 bases from V and 0 bases from J, leaving 14 bases between. Germline-derived CDR1 and CDR2 are MNHEY and SMNVEV (reference sequence). CDR3 DNA: TGTGCCAGCAGCAGAACAGGGTCGGCTAACTATGGCTACACCTTC. Translated: CASSRTGSANYGYTF.

The chain uses TRBV29-1 and TRBJ2-2; 8 bases are a match to TRBD1. Germline V gives CDR1 SQVTM, CDR2 ANQGSEA. With 3 bases clipped from V and 4 bases from J, the junction kept 1 base outside the gene matches. The CDR3 covers 13 residues. In DNA, the CDR3 is TGCAGCGTTGATACAGGGGGCACCGGGGAGCTGTTTTTT. As protein: CSVDTGGTGELFF.

V gene TRBV28 combines with J gene TRBJ2-7; TRBD1 or TRBD2 may be the D gene (6 bases each). The CDR3 runs to 15 residues. V shed 8 bases and J shed 2 bases, with 19 bases lying between them. Germline V lookup: CDR1 MDHEN, CDR2 SYDVKM. CDR3 in DNA: TGTGCCAGCGGAACCGGGAGAGGGGGAACCTACGAGCAGTACTTC. Translating gives CASGTGRGGTYEQYF.

The chain employs TRBV4-1 and TRBJ2-4; D tentatively fits TRBD1 or TRBD2 (5 bases each). Deletions cut 0 bases from V and 11 bases from J, with 11 bases between. The CDR3 has 13 amino acids. Germline V gives CDR1 MGHRA, CDR2 YSYEKL. This CDR3 is CASSQDGGGVQYF. In DNA form, the CDR3 reads TGCGCCAGCAGCCAAGATGGGGGTGGGGTTCAGTACTTC.

About this clone: The conserved closing phenylalanine or tryptophan is absent in this CDR3, likely reflecting a read error. Because the CDR3's place on the DNA is in doubt, the DNA is left out and the CDR3 is given as listed by TCRdb. The genes are TRBV23-1 and TRBJ1-1. TRBV23-1 is labeled an ORF, and its function is uncertain. 10 amino acids form the CDR3, both terminal residues included. This CDR3 reads CASSQGPPLS.

This sequence joins TRBV5-6 and TRBJ2-1; D is ambiguous. Trimming took off 3 bases at V and 4 bases at J, with 17 bases between the two ends. Germline values: CDR1 SGHDT, CDR2 YYEEEE. The CDR3 extends over 16 amino acids. In DNA form, the CDR3 reads TGTGCCAGCAGCTCACCTGACGGATTACTTTACAATGAGCAGTTCTTC. Translated, it gives CASSSPDGLLYNEQFF.

This clone was counted between two and nine times. The chain combines TRBV28 with TRBJ1-4, with 7 bases aligning to TRBD1. This CDR3 contains 14 residues. V was clipped by 3 bases and J by 10 bases; unmatched bases: 8. CDR1 and CDR2 from the germline V gene are MDHEN and SYDVKM. This CDR3 reads CASSLAGGYSKLFF. In DNA, the CDR3 is TGTGCCAGCAGTTTGGCAGGGGGGTACTCAAAACTGTTTTTT.

The chain has TRBV5-1 and TRBJ2-3, with D tentatively TRBD1 (6 bases). CDR3 length: 15 amino acids. Germline V gives CDR1 SGHRS, CDR2 YFSETQ. Trimming removed 4 bases from V and 6 bases from J, with 18 bases in between. In DNA form, the CDR3 reads TGCGCCAGCAGCGAGCGGACAGTCGTCGGGGATACGCAGTATTTT. It yields the protein CASSERTVVGDTQYF. Using reference TRBV5-1 and TRBJ2-3 for the parts outside the CDR3, the full variable domain is KAGVTQTPRYLIKTRGQQVTLSCSPISGHRSVSWYQQTPGQGLQFLFEYFSETQRNKGNFPGRFSGRQFSNSRSEMNVSTLELGDSALYLCASSERTVVGDTQYFGPGTRLTVL.